This TCR beta chain was found in a study of T cells in tuberculosis. Study details: This South African cohort compared adolescents with or without latent tuberculosis against adults with active tuberculosis. Study results and limitations: The TCR-beta difference was not significant; alpha differences partly reflected length.

Comments on this clone: The target antigen is unknown.

Here immunoSEQ multiplex PCR was the method, and the copy in TCRdb shows in-frame clones only, minus some. The data hold approximately 53,000 clones, with nearly 95% observed a single time. Indicated time point: new active TB diagnosis, blood taken before or within 7 days of starting treatment. Included patients were adults of at least 18, HIV-seronegative, South African. Positive smear microscopy and/or M. tuberculosis culture confirmed active disease. The germline V gene has CDR1 MNHNY and CDR2 SVGAGI (reference sequence). V lost 2 bases and J lost 0, with 10 bases in between. The CDR3 is made up of 16 amino acids.

This chain links TRBV6-6 with TRBJ2-2; D gene uncertain. Source: PBMCs, taken at tuberculosis diagnosis. The sequence came from an adult with tuberculosis. CDR3 residues: CASSYVPTANTGELFF. For the CDR3, the DNA is TGTGCCAGCAGTTACGTCCCCACGGCGAACACCGGGGAGCTGTTTTTT.